Below are 24 T cell receptor beta chains sequenced from a single sample in a study of blood T cell repertoires in COVID-19. Clones were read by immunoSEQ multiplex PCR, and TCRdb kept only the in-frame ones, dropping some. The table includes about 210,000 clones, approximately 82% detected once. The sequencing input was peripheral blood. These receptors were collected from a woman in her thirties or forties with acute or convalescent COVID-19.

The chain couples TRBV30 to TRBJ2-7, with D possibly TRBD1 on 6 matching bases. The germline CDR1 and CDR2 sequences are GTSNPN and SVGIG (reference sequence). This CDR3 spans 17 amino acids. Deletions cut 0 bases from V and 2 bases from J, with 20 bases between. This CDR3 reads CAWSVVGTSNNPYEQYF. In nucleotides, the CDR3 is TGTGCCTGGAGTGTAGTGGGGACATCGAACAACCCCTACGAGCAGTACTTC.

V is TRBV5-6 and J is TRBJ2-3; 13 positions match TRBD2. This CDR3 has 16 residues. V lost 0 bases, J lost 4 bases, and 2 bases stayed unmatched. CDR1 and CDR2 from the germline V gene are SGHDT and YYEEEE. The CDR3 here is CASSLEGTSGADTQYF. The CDR3 bases are TGTGCCAGCAGCTTGGAGGGGACTAGCGGGGCAGATACGCAGTATTTT.

This clone was recorded a few times. The chain combines TRBV29-1 with TRBJ2-1, with 7 bases lining up with TRBD2. Trimming took 4 bases from V and 4 from J; bases not matched to a gene: 10. The CDR3 contains 15 residues. CDR1 and CDR2 (germline): SQVTM, ANQGSEA. The CDR3 DNA reads as TGCAGCGTTGCTAAGTTGGGGACTATTTACAATGAGCAGTTCTTC. The encoded protein is CSVAKLGTIYNEQFF.

This clone turned up a few times. This chain uses TRBV19 with TRBJ1-5; D gene unclear. This CDR3 region has 14 residues. Trimming pared 2 bases from V and 3 bases from J, leaving 8 bases between. Germline V gene sequence: CDR1 LNHDA, CDR2 SQIVND (reference sequence). This CDR3 is CASSISKNNQPQHF. The CDR3 DNA reads TGTGCCAGTAGTATATCCAAAAACAATCAGCCCCAGCATTTT.

This clone occurred a few times. This sequence joins TRBV21-1 and TRBJ1-2; the table's D call, TRBD1, has no DNA check behind it. TRBV21-1 is labeled a pseudogene. The CDR3 extends over 16 amino acids. CDR3 protein: CASSPQTVQVSYGYTF. CDR3 DNA sequence: TGTGCCAGCAGCCCCCAGACAGTGCAAGTCAGCTATGGCTACACCTTC.

This rearrangement joins TRBV27 to TRBJ2-3; the D gene is possibly TRBD2 (5 bases). CDR3 length: 16 residues. Germline V gene sequence: CDR1 MNHEY, CDR2 SMNVEV (reference sequence). Trimming left V 2 bases short and J 3 bases short, with 15 bases between. CDR3 amino acids: CASSLIPGYGTDTQYF. Here the CDR3 DNA reads TGTGCCAGCAGTTTAATACCGGGGTATGGGACAGATACGCAGTATTTT.

This clone has only one observation. The chain links TRBV5-1 to TRBJ1-4, with D possibly matching TRBD1 (5 bases). CDR3 length: 19 residues. Trimming removed 0 bases from V and 0 bases from J, with 18 bases in between. Per germline, CDR1 SGHRS and CDR2 YFSETQ. CDR3 bases: TGCGCCAGCAGCTTGGGGACACTCTCGCTAGACGCAACTAATGAAAAACTGTTTTTT. As protein: CASSLGTLSLDATNEKLFF.

The chain couples TRBV19 to TRBJ2-7; D remains ambiguous. This CDR3 is built from 15 residues. In germline, CDR1 is LNHDA, CDR2 SQIVND (reference sequence). Trimming shortened V by 5 bases and J by 1 base, and 15 bases separated the two germline ends. CDR3 sequence (DNA): TGTGCCAGTAGTTTAAATGCGGCATTTTCCTACGAGCAGTACTTC. It specifies CASSLNAAFSYEQYF.

The rearrangement joins TRBV29-1 to TRBJ1-2, with 7 bases fitting TRBD1. CDR1 SQVTM and CDR2 ANQGSEA come from the germline V gene. The CDR3 consists of 12 residues. The V and J ends lost 8 bases and 8 bases, in that order; junction bases with no gene match: 11. The CDR3: CSTSGGGEGYTF. CDR3 DNA: TGCAGCACCTCTGGAGGGGGCGAAGGCTACACCTTC.

As for this clone: Other nucleotide sequences from this sample produce the same CDR3. The gene calls are TRBV5-1 and TRBJ2-7; 10 nucleotides align to TRBD2. Trimming at V came to 5 bases and at J to 3 bases, leaving 5 bases not matched to a gene. CDR1 is SGHRS and CDR2 is YFSETQ in the germline V gene. This CDR3 is 14 amino acids long. In nucleotides, the CDR3 is TGCGCCAGCAGTCGGACTAGCGGTAACTACGAGCAGTACTTC. It translates to CASSRTSGNYEQYF. Based on the CDR3 plus reference TRBV5-1 and TRBJ2-7, the full variable domain is KAGVTQTPRYLIKTRGQQVTLSCSPISGHRSVSWYQQTPGQGLQFLFEYFSETQRNKGNFPGRFSGRQFSNSRSEMNVSTLELGDSALYLCASSRTSGNYEQYFGPGTRLTVT.

This clone was observed a single time. The CDR3 protein is CASSQTRTGATEAFF. For the CDR3, the DNA is TGCGCCAGCAGCCAGACCAGGACAGGGGCCACTGAAGCTTTCTTT. The J gene is TRBJ1-1, the V gene TRBV4-1; TRBD1 agrees at 9 bases. V was pared by 3 bases and J by 4 bases, with 6 bases of the junction left unmatched. CDR3 length: 15 amino acids. The germline CDR1 and CDR2 sequences are MGHRA and YSYEKL.

The rearrangement joins TRBV12-3 or TRBV12-4 to TRBJ1-2; the D gene is possibly TRBD1 (6 bases). CDR3 size: 13 residues. V lost 6 bases, J lost 3 bases, and 11 bases lay in between. CDR3 coding DNA: TGTGCCAGCAGGGACAGCCTCCACTATGGCTACACCTTC. It is translated as CASRDSLHYGYTF.

The DNA of the CDR3 is TGTGCCAGCAGTGCAACTACGACAGGACTGGGGTCACCCCTCCACTTT. As protein: CASSATTTGLGSPLHF. This sequence joins TRBV2 and TRBJ1-6; D might be TRBD1 (6 bases). The germline V gene has CDR1 SNHLY and CDR2 FYNNEI. V was shortened by 4 bases and J by 10 bases, with 20 bases between the two germline ends. The CDR3 consists of 16 residues.

The chain combines TRBV4-1 with TRBJ2-1; 7 bases align to TRBD1. V lost 2 bases to trimming and J lost 7 bases; unmatched junction nucleotides: 11. The length of the CDR3 is 16 residues. CDR1 and CDR2 (germline): MGHRA, YSYEKL. The CDR3 nucleotides read TGCGCCAGCAGCCAAATCCCCGGGACAGCAGGGAATGAGCAGTTCTTC. The encoded protein is CASSQIPGTAGNEQFF.

V is TRBV9 and J is TRBJ2-4, with 7 nucleotides matching TRBD2. Germline CDR1 SGDLS, CDR2 YYNGEE. J gave up 9 bases and V 0 bases, and 6 bases lay outside the gene matches. The CDR3 covers 14 residues. CDR3 amino acids: CASSVETSRGIQYF. In nucleotides, the CDR3 is TGTGCCAGCAGCGTAGAGACTAGCCGGGGCATTCAGTACTTC.

A single count supports this clone. The chain carries TRBV30 and TRBJ2-1, with TRBD1 identical over 8 bases. The V and J ends lost 3 bases and 5 bases, in that order; junction bases with no gene match: 3. CDR1 and CDR2 (germline): GTSNPN, SVGIG (reference sequence). The CDR3 is 13 amino acids. The CDR3 loop is CAWSGQGNNEQFF. In DNA form, the CDR3 reads TGTGCCTGGAGCGGACAGGGAAACAATGAGCAGTTCTTC.

V gene TRBV19 combines with J gene TRBJ1-2, with 8 bases matching TRBD1. V lost 1 base, J lost 1 base, and 2 bases stayed unmatched. The CDR3 runs to 15 residues. Germline V CDR1 and CDR2: LNHDA, SQIVND (reference sequence). As DNA, the CDR3 is TGTGCCAGTAGTATAGGCAGGGGGCATAACTATGGCTACACCTTC. This encodes CASSIGRGHNYGYTF.

The V and J genes are TRBV5-1 and TRBJ1-3; D not certain. This CDR3 has 14 amino acids. V was trimmed by 0 bases and J by 1 base, leaving 5 bases between them. Germline CDR1 and CDR2: SGHRS and YFSETQ. The CDR3 DNA reads TGCGCCAGCAGCTTGGCTACTTCTGGAAACACCATATATTTT. As protein: CASSLATSGNTIYF.

This clone was observed a single time. The CDR3 region is CAWSPPGAGGILYQETQYF. The CDR3 region has the DNA TGTGCCTGGAGTCCGCCTGGGGCGGGGGGGATCCTTTACCAAGAGACCCAGTACTTC. The gene calls are TRBV30 and TRBJ2-5, with 9 bases identical to TRBD2. Germline lookup yields CDR1 GTSNPN and CDR2 SVGIG (reference sequence). V lost 2 bases, J lost 0 bases, and 16 bases stayed unmatched. CDR3 length: 19 amino acids.

The chain couples TRBV5-6 to TRBJ1-4; 9 nucleotides match TRBD1. The CDR3 totals 14 residues. Germline CDR1 and CDR2: SGHDT and YYEEEE. Trimming took 4 bases from V and 6 from J; bases not matched to a gene: 4. CDR3 region: CASSMTGGDEKLFF. The CDR3 DNA reads TGTGCCAGCAGCATGACAGGGGGTGATGAAAAACTGTTTTTT.

This chain uses TRBV28 with TRBJ2-7; 10 nucleotides match TRBD1. The germline gives CDR1 MDHEN, CDR2 SYDVKM. The V gene end was trimmed by 4 bases and the J gene end by 9 bases; junction bases not matched to a gene: 9. This CDR3 region has 14 residues. The CDR3 protein is CASSSPPGQGWQYF. DNA of the CDR3: TGTGCCAGCAGTTCTCCTCCGGGACAGGGGTGGCAGTACTTC.

The J gene is TRBJ2-3, the V gene TRBV6-2 or TRBV6-3; 11 bases are a match to TRBD2. Unmatched junction bases numbered 4, after V lost 0 bases and J lost 2 bases. Germline V gene sequence: CDR1 MNHEY, CDR2 SVGEGT. This CDR3 is 17 amino acids long. The CDR3 loop is CASSYSTSGKYTDTQYF. The CDR3, as DNA: TGTGCCAGCAGTTACTCGACTAGCGGGAAATACACAGATACGCAGTATTTT.

As DNA, the CDR3 is TGTGCCAGCAGCTTGACAGGGACGAGCTACCAAGAGACCCAGTACTTC. This gives the protein CASSLTGTSYQETQYF. J is TRBJ2-5 and V is TRBV5-8; maybe TRBD1 (6 bases). V lost 1 base to trimming and J lost 0 bases, with 13 bases between them. There are 16 residues in the CDR3. Germline V gives CDR1 SGHTS, CDR2 YDEGEE.

The rearrangement joins TRBV9 to TRBJ2-7; 8 bases map to TRBD1. The CDR3 runs to 18 residues. The germline V gene has CDR1 SGDLS and CDR2 YYNGEE. V lost 0 bases, J lost 0 bases, and 11 bases stayed unmatched. The CDR3 sequence: CASSVDLGGTGYSYEQYF. The CDR3 DNA is TGTGCCAGCAGCGTAGATCTTGGGGGGACAGGTTACTCCTACGAGCAGTACTTC.